The 13 T cell receptor beta chains presented below share a single source sample, sequenced in a study of blood T cells in healthy people across ages. Primers used in a second PCR of roughly 7 to 12 cycles were a sample-barcoded 5' primer and a J-beta primer mix. A single record per CDR3 protein comes from TCRdb applying MiXCR to the 5' RACE reads. The repertoire consists of 750,000 to 950,000 distinct CDR3 sequences, with about 48% occurring once and the leading ten covering approximately 41%. The sample consisted of blood. These receptors were collected from a man aged 80 or over in good health.

This clonotype was observed many times. V is TRBV6-2 or TRBV6-3 and J is TRBJ1-1, with D hard to call. Trimming removed 6 bases at V and 0 bases at J, with 11 bases between. Germline lookup yields CDR1 MNHEY and CDR2 SVGEGT. The CDR3 is 14 amino acids. CDR3 residues: CASRPDGMNTEAFF. In DNA form, the CDR3 reads TGTGCCAGCAGACCGGACGGTATGAACACTGAAGCTTTCTTT.

This clonotype came up once. This chain uses TRBV5-4 with TRBJ2-5; D call uncertain. This CDR3 comprises 16 residues. CDR1 and CDR2 from the germline V gene are SGHNT and YYREEE (reference sequence). V was shortened by 2 bases and J by 5 bases, with 19 bases between the two germline ends. The CDR3 loop is CASSFGVEVTRETQYF. In DNA form, the CDR3 reads TGTGCCAGCAGCTTTGGGGTAGAGGTAACCCGGGAGACCCAGTACTTC.

This sequence joins TRBV3-1 and TRBJ1-2; 7 bases agree with TRBD1. From germline, CDR1 is LGHDT and CDR2 YNNKEL (reference sequence). The CDR3 totals 14 residues. J lost 4 bases, V lost 1 base, and 3 bases had no gene match. For the CDR3, the DNA is TGTGCCAGCAGCCAAGCACAGGGGCCCTATGGCTACACCTTC. Translated: CASSQAQGPYGYTF.

The V and J genes are TRBV12-3 or TRBV12-4 and TRBJ2-4, with 10 bases aligning to TRBD2. The CDR3 loop spans 14 amino acids. V shed 6 bases, J shed 6 bases, and the junction held 5 bases outside the gene matches. The CDR3: CASRPGTSVNIQYF. The CDR3, as DNA: TGTGCCAGCAGGCCCGGGACTAGCGTAAACATTCAGTACTTC.

Comments on this clonotype: A much larger clone is a single base away; this may be a read error. This chain connects TRBV18 to TRBJ2-1; D is unresolved. V was pared by 4 bases and J by 12 bases, with 16 bases between. Germline V gene data show CDR1 as KGHSH and CDR2 as LQKENI. The length of the CDR3 is 13 residues. CDR3 bases: TGTGCCAGCTCACAAGCCTATGAGTCGGGGCAGTTCTTC. Protein product: CASSQAYESGQFF. Combining the CDR3 with reference TRBV18 and TRBJ2-1 gives the whole variable domain NAGVMQNPRHLVRRRGQEARLRCSPMKGHSHVYWYRQLPEEGLKFMVYLQKENIIDESGMPKERFSAEFPKEGPSILRIQQVVRGDSAAYFCASSQAYESGQFFGPGTRLTVL.

The chain uses TRBV2 and TRBJ2-7; D gene unclear. In germline, CDR1 is SNHLY, CDR2 FYNNEI. Trimming stripped 6 bases from V and 0 bases from J, with 9 bases between. This CDR3 is 13 amino acids long. This CDR3 reads CASRASASYEQYF. For the CDR3, the DNA is TGTGCCAGCAGGGCCTCGGCCTCCTACGAGCAGTACTTC.

The rearrangement links TRBV10-3 to TRBJ2-7; D is ambiguous. The CDR3 contains 18 residues. Trimming stripped 3 bases from V and 0 bases from J, with 21 bases between. Germline CDR1 and CDR2: ENHRY and SYGVKD. The DNA for the CDR3 is TGTGCCATCAGTGACTCGAATCATTATAGGAAGGGCTCCTACGAGCAGTACTTC. It translates to CAISDSNHYRKGSYEQYF.

This chain links TRBV6-1 with TRBJ2-4; D may match TRBD1 or TRBD2 (6 bases each). The J call may be incorrect, as the DNA end agrees better with TRBJ2-7. This CDR3 comprises 15 residues. CDR1 MNHNS and CDR2 SASEGT come from the germline V gene. This chain's CDR3 is CASSEKGGGPYEQYF. The DNA for the CDR3 is TGTGCCAGCAGTGAAAAGGGGGGCGGCCCCTACGAGCAGTACTTC.

This clonotype was recorded a few times. CDR3 residues: CSARGGRVYEQYF. The CDR3 nucleotides are TGCAGTGCCAGGGGAGGGAGGGTCTACGAGCAGTACTTC. V is TRBV20-1 and J is TRBJ2-4, with a possible D match to TRBD2 (7 bases). With the DNA end fitting TRBJ2-7 better, the J assignment may be wrong. The V gene's germline CDR1 is DFQATT and CDR2 SNEGSKA (reference sequence). The CDR3 sequence is 13 residues long.

There are a few counts of this clonotype. The J gene is TRBJ2-7, the V gene TRBV28, with D hard to call. Germline V gene data show CDR1 as MDHEN and CDR2 as SYDVKM. CDR3 length: 12 residues. Trimming took 10 bases from V and 2 from J, leaving 12 bases between them. CDR3 coding DNA: TGTGCCACTTACAGTATCCCCTACGAGCAGTACTTC. This gives the protein CATYSIPYEQYF.

The CDR3 DNA reads TGTGCCAGCAGCCCCAGCCTAGCGGGGCTCTACGAGCAGTACTTC. Translating it yields CASSPSLAGLYEQYF. The chain carries TRBV3-1 and TRBJ2-4; 9 positions match TRBD2. The J call may be mistaken, given a closer DNA end match to TRBJ2-7. CDR3 length: 15 residues. Looked up from germline, CDR1 is LGHDT and CDR2 is YNNKEL (reference sequence).

Ten or more counts support this clonotype. The V and J genes are TRBV4-2 and TRBJ2-3; D is uncertain. V was cut by 1 base and J by 14 bases, with 13 bases left in between. Germline CDR1 LGHNA, CDR2 YNFKEQ. The CDR3 totals 12 residues. For the CDR3, the DNA is TGTGCCAGCAGCCAAGGGATCAGATACGCGTATTTT. Encoded protein: CASSQGIRYAYF.

The V gene is TRBV28, the J gene TRBJ1-2; a weak D match, TRBD1 (5 bases). The CDR3 loop spans 14 amino acids. CDR1 and CDR2 (germline): MDHEN, SYDVKM. V was pared by 7 bases and J by 3 bases, with 15 bases between. Here the CDR3 reads CASTRMGGDYGYTF. Written as DNA, the CDR3 is TGTGCCAGCACCCGAATGGGGGGGGACTATGGCTACACCTTC.